The 18 T cell receptor beta chains below come from one sample, sequenced in a study of blood T cell repertoires in COVID-19. Repertoires were generated with immunoSEQ multiplex PCR, while TCRdb's copy carries only in-frame clones and drops some. The top ten clones hold roughly 1.2% of a sample with about 380,000 clones, more than 75% of them seen once. Sequenced material: PBMCs or T cells enriched from blood (not recorded which). These receptors came from a woman aged 18-29 years who had recovered from COVID-19.

CDR3 coding DNA: TGTGCCAGTAGTATCGGGAGGTTGGGACAGGGTGATATCCCGGAAAAACTGTTTTTT. Translating it yields CASSIGRLGQGDIPEKLFF. The chain links TRBV19 to TRBJ1-4; 9 bases agree with TRBD1. Losses at the gene ends were 3 bases for V and 8 bases for J; bases not matched to a gene: 19. Germline CDR1 and CDR2: LNHDA and SQIVND (reference sequence). The CDR3 spans 19 residues.

The CDR3 reads CASSLAGTGYGYTF. The DNA of the CDR3 is TGTGCCAGCAGCTTAGCCGGGACAGGATATGGCTACACCTTC. V and J are TRBV11-2 and TRBJ1-2, with TRBD1 matching over 8 bases. The CDR3 spans 14 residues. V shed 1 base, J shed 5 bases, and the junction held 3 bases outside the gene matches. Germline CDR1 and CDR2: SGHAT and FQNNGV. The variable domain in full, completed from reference TRBV11-2 and TRBJ1-2, reads EAGVAQSPRYKIIEKRQSVAFWCNPISGHATLYWYQQILGQGPKLLIQFQNNGVVDDSQLPKDRFSAERLKGVDSTLKIQPAKLEDSAVYLCASSLAGTGYGYTFGSGTRLTVV.

This clone was seen just once. The J gene is TRBJ1-2, the V gene TRBV6-5; possibly TRBD1 for D (5 bases). The germline V gene has CDR1 MNHEY and CDR2 SVGAGI. The CDR3 has 13 residues. V was cut by 6 bases and J by 2 bases, with 10 bases left in between. The CDR3 DNA reads as TGTGCCAGCAGGTTCAGGGTGAACTATGGCTACACCTTC. This translates into CASRFRVNYGYTF.

This chain uses TRBV24-1 with TRBJ1-4; 7 bases line up with TRBD1. This CDR3 region has 14 residues. V was pared by 3 bases and J by 7 bases, with 4 bases of the junction left unmatched. Looked up from germline, CDR1 is KGHDR and CDR2 is SFDVKD. Written as DNA, the CDR3 is TGTGCCACCAGTGATGACAGGGCCGGTGAAAAACTGTTTTTT. Its translation is CATSDDRAGEKLFF.

The V and J genes are TRBV19 and TRBJ1-1; possible D gene TRBD1, 5 bases. Trimming pared 7 bases from V and 0 bases from J, leaving 21 bases between. From germline, CDR1 is LNHDA and CDR2 SQIVND (reference sequence). This CDR3 is 17 amino acids long. The CDR3, as DNA: TGTGCCAGTATTCGACGGGGGGGATATGAGGTGAACACTGAAGCTTTCTTT. This gives the protein CASIRRGGYEVNTEAFF.

The chain recombines TRBV11-3 with TRBJ2-1; the match to TRBD1 covers 9 bases. Trimming cost V 5 bases and J 4 bases; bases outside gene matches: 3. CDR1 SGHNT and CDR2 YENEEA come from the germline V gene. This CDR3 spans 14 amino acids. The CDR3 sequence: CASSADRGYNEQFF. CDR3 sequence (DNA): TGTGCCAGCAGCGCGGACAGGGGATACAATGAGCAGTTCTTC. The whole variable domain, filled in from reference TRBV11-3 and TRBJ2-1, reads EAGVVQSPRYKIIEKKQPVAFWCNPISGHNTLYWYLQNLGQGPELLIRYENEEAVDDSQLPKDRFSAERLKGVDSTLKIQPAELGDSAVYLCASSADRGYNEQFFGPGTRLTVL.

The chain combines TRBV6-5 with TRBJ1-1; perhaps TRBD1 as D (5 bases). Germline V gives CDR1 MNHEY, CDR2 SVGAGI. This CDR3 comprises 14 residues. Between the trimmed V and J ends, which lost 2 bases and 1 base, there was a span of 8 bases. The CDR3 spells CASSYRQPNTEAFF. The CDR3, as DNA: TGTGCCAGCAGTTACCGACAGCCGAACACTGAAGCTTTCTTT.

The chain employs TRBV11-2 and TRBJ2-3, with D possibly being TRBD2 (5 bases). Germline loops: CDR1 SGHAT, CDR2 FQNNGV. This CDR3 contains 16 residues. Trimming shortened V by 5 bases and J by 3 bases, and 18 bases separated the two germline ends. CDR3 coding DNA: TGTGCCAGCAGCCGAAAAAAGGTGGAGGAGACAGATACGCAGTATTTT. Residues: CASSRKKVEETDTQYF.

The chain employs TRBV4-1 and TRBJ1-2, with no clear D. Trimming shortened V by 0 bases and J by 7 bases, and 15 bases separated the two germline ends. CDR1 and CDR2 (germline): MGHRA, YSYEKL. The CDR3 totals 15 residues. CDR3: CASSQDPTRGRGYTF. CDR3 nucleotides: TGCGCCAGCAGCCAAGACCCGACCCGAGGGCGTGGCTACACCTTC.

This chain joins TRBV30 and TRBJ1-2; D call uncertain. Trimming shortened V by 0 bases and J by 9 bases, and 11 bases separated the two germline ends. CDR3 length: 12 amino acids. CDR1 and CDR2 from the germline V gene are GTSNPN and SVGIG (reference sequence). The DNA of the CDR3 is TGTGCCTGGAGTGTAAAACCGGGGAGCTACACCTTC. It codes for CAWSVKPGSYTF.

This sequence joins TRBV7-2 and TRBJ2-3; D call uncertain. The CDR3 length is 17 residues. V gave up 1 base and J gave up 2 bases, with 16 bases separating them. Germline CDR1 is SGHTA and CDR2 is FQGNSA. This CDR3 is CASSLGFGASLTDTQYF. Written as DNA, the CDR3 is TGTGCCAGCAGCTTAGGTTTTGGAGCTTCCCTCACAGATACGCAGTATTTT.

The gene calls are TRBV5-1 and TRBJ1-1, with 7 bases lining up with TRBD1. Germline-derived CDR1 and CDR2 are SGHRS and YFSETQ. This CDR3 is 14 amino acids long. V was clipped by 3 bases and J by 1 base; unmatched bases: 3. The CDR3 DNA sequence: TGCGCCAGCAGCTCAGGACAGGAGAACACTGAAGCTTTCTTT. Protein: CASSSGQENTEAFF.

V is TRBV25-1 and J is TRBJ1-6; weak D call: TRBD1 (5 bases). This CDR3 contains 14 residues. The V and J ends lost 7 bases and 4 bases respectively, with 11 bases between them. Germline V gives CDR1 MGHDK, CDR2 SYGVNS. CDR3 bases: TGTGCCAGCACCGGGGGGATATATAATTCACCCCTCCACTTT. Translation gives CASTGGIYNSPLHF.

V usage is TRBV6-5 and J usage is TRBJ1-1, with a tentative D call TRBD1 (5 bases). V was pared by 7 bases and J by 8 bases, with 14 bases between. The CDR3 has 12 amino acids. In germline, CDR1 is MNHEY, CDR2 SVGAGI. The CDR3 DNA follows: TGTGCCAGCACCGGGCAGGGCTCAGAAGCTTTCTTT. Translation gives CASTGQGSEAFF.

The chain combines TRBV2 with TRBJ2-2; 7 bases match TRBD1. V lost 8 bases to trimming and J lost 0 bases; unmatched junction nucleotides: 3. This CDR3 contains 14 residues. Looked up from germline, CDR1 is SNHLY and CDR2 is FYNNEI. CDR3: CASGDRTNTGELFF. The CDR3 coding sequence is TGTGCCAGCGGGGACAGAACGAACACCGGGGAGCTGTTTTTT.

The chain carries TRBV24-1 and TRBJ1-2; no clear D gene. Trimming removed 9 bases from V and 8 bases from J, with 18 bases in between. CDR1 KGHDR and CDR2 SFDVKD come from the germline V gene. CDR3 length: 13 amino acids. CDR3 DNA: TGTGCCACCGCCTATTATGGTTTCCTGGGCTACACCTTC. It is translated as CATAYYGFLGYTF.

The gene calls are TRBV12-3 or TRBV12-4 and TRBJ1-1, with D tentatively TRBD1 (6 bases). V lost 8 bases and J lost 8, with 15 bases in between. The CDR3 consists of 12 residues. This CDR3 reads CASSHGDREAFF. As DNA, the CDR3 is TGTGCCAGCTCCCATGGAGACAGGGAAGCTTTCTTT.

The chain uses TRBV28 and TRBJ2-4; 10 bases align to TRBD2. CDR1 MDHEN and CDR2 SYDVKM come from the germline V gene. Unmatched junction bases numbered 1, after V lost 5 bases and J lost 0 bases. The CDR3 runs to 15 residues. This CDR3 reads CASSASGGAKNIQYF. In DNA, the CDR3 is TGTGCCAGCAGTGCTAGCGGGGGAGCCAAAAACATTCAGTACTTC. Complete variable domain (other parts from reference TRBV28 and TRBJ2-4): DVKVTQSSRYLVKRTGEKVFLECVQDMDHENMFWYRQDPGLGLRLIYFSYDVKMKEKGDIPEGYSVSREKKERFSLILESASTNQTSMYLCASSASGGAKNIQYFGAGTRLSVL.